This record looks at one T cell receptor beta chain sequence and its context. Its specificity is not known. Method: immunoSEQ multiplex PCR; TCRdb's copy keeps in-frame clones and lacks some. The table includes around 47,000 clones, 75% detected once. The CDR3 length is 13 residues. Germline assignment: CDR1 SGHRS and CDR2 YFSETQ. With V trimmed by 5 bases and J by 10 bases, 7 bases remained unmatched. Antigen-specific CD4+ T cells were expanded (with viral peptide pools) by the ViraFEST assay ahead of sequencing. Upon completion of more than 9 days in culture, CD4+ T cells were isolated. Sometime from March through December 2020, the person acquired a SARS-CoV-2 infection that PCR confirmed. This entry is derived from a study of vaccination effects on CD4 cells after COVID-19.

The chain carries TRBV5-1 and TRBJ2-1, with 9 bases lining up with TRBD1. The material sequenced was CD4+ T cells from PBMCs cultured with a peptide pool, taken before COVID-19 vaccination. This TCR derives from a human donor who had a prior SARS-CoV-2 infection. The CDR3 bases are TGCGCCAGCAGTGGACAGGGGCGGGAGGAGCAGTTCTTC. It encodes CASSGQGREEQFF. Complete variable domain (other parts from reference TRBV5-1 and TRBJ2-1): KAGVTQTPRYLIKTRGQQVTLSCSPISGHRSVSWYQQTPGQGLQFLFEYFSETQRNKGNFPGRFSGRQFSNSRSEMNVSTLELGDSALYLCASSGQGREEQFFGPGTRLTVL.